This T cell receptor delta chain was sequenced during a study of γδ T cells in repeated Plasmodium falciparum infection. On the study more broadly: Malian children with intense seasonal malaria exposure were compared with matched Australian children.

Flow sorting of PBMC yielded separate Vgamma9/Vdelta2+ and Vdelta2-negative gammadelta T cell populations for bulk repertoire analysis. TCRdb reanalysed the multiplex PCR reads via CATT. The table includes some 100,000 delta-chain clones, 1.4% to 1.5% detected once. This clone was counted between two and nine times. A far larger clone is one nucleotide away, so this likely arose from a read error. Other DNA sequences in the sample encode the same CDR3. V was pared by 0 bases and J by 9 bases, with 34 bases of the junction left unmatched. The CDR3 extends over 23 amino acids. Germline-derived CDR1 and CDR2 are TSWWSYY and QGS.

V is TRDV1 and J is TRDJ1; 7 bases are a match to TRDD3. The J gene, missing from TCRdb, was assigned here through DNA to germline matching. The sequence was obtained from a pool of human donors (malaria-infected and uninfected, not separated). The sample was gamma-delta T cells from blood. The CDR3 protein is CALGELRLRDLSLLLGTRGELIF. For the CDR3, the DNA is TGTGCTCTTGGGGAACTGCGCCTGCGTGACTTATCCCTCTTACTGGGGACAAGAGGGGAACTCATCTTT.